This TCR beta chain was observed in a study of blood T cell repertoires in COVID-19. Study summary: The cDNA or gDNA used as material had been derived from T cells, B-cell-depleted T cells, or PBMCs.

The germline V and J ends were trimmed by 5 bases and 9 bases, with 11 bases remaining between them. CDR1 MNHEY and CDR2 SMNVEV come from the germline V gene (reference sequence). CDR3 length: 11 residues. The study drew participants aged roughly 18 to 95 years from approximately 25 US areas. Which cohort a participant joined came from the clinical history participants gave. Within the 2 weeks before study entry, each person in the exposed group met a COVID-19 case. Sequencing was performed with immunoSEQ multiplex PCR; in TCRdb, only in-frame clones are kept and a portion is missing. The sample records 350,000 to 500,000 clones, over 75% being singletons.

This TCR came from a young woman who had been exposed to COVID-19. The chain has TRBV27 and TRBJ2-7; D is perhaps TRBD2 (5 bases). Sequencing was carried out using PBMCs or T cells enriched from blood (not recorded which). DNA for the CDR3: TGTGCCAGCAGTGCGGGCCGCGGGCAGTACTTC. It yields the protein CASSAGRGQYF.